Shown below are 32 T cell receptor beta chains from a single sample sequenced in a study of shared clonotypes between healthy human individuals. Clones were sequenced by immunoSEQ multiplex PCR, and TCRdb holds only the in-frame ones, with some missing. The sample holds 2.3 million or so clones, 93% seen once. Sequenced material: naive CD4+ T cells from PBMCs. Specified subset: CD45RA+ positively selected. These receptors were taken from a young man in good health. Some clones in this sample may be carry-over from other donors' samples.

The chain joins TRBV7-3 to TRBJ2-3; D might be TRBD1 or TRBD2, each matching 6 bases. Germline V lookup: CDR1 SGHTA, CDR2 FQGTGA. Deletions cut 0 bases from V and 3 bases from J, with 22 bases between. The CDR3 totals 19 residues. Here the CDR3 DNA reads TGTGCCAGCAGCTTAACCGGGTCGGGGGCCCAAGGAGGGACAGATACGCAGTATTTT. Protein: CASSLTGSGAQGGTDTQYF.

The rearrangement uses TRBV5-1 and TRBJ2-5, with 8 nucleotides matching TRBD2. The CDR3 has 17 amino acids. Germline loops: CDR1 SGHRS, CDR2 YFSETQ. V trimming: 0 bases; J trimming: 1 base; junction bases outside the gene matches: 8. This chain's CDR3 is CASSLDPAGVSQETQYF. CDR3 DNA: TGCGCCAGCAGCTTGGATCCAGCGGGAGTATCCCAAGAGACCCAGTACTTC.

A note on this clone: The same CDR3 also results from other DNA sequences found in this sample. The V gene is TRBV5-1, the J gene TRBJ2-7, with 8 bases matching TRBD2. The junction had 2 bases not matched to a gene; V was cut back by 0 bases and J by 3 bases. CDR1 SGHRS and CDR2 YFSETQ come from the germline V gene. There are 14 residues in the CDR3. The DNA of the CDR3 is TGCGCCAGCAGCTTGGAAGGGACTAGCTACGAGCAGTACTTC. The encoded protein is CASSLEGTSYEQYF.

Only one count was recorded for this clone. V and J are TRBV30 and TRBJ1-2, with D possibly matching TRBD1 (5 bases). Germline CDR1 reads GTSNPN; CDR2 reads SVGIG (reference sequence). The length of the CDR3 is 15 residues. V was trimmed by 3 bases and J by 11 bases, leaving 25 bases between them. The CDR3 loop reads CAWSPMETVLLPYTF. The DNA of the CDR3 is TGTGCCTGGAGCCCAATGGAGACAGTTCTCCTTCCGTACACCTTC.

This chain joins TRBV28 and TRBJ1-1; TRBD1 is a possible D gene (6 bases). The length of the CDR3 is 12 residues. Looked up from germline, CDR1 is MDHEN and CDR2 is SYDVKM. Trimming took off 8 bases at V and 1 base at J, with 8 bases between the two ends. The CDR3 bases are TGTGCCAGCGTGGGACAGAACACTGAAGCTTTCTTT. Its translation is CASVGQNTEAFF.

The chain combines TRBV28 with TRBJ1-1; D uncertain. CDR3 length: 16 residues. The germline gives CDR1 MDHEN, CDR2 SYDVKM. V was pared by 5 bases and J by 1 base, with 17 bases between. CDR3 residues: CASSPPGQVRNTEAFF. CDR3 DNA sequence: TGTGCCAGCAGTCCCCCTGGGCAGGTCCGGAACACTGAAGCTTTCTTT. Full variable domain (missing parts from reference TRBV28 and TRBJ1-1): DVKVTQSSRYLVKRTGEKVFLECVQDMDHENMFWYRQDPGLGLRLIYFSYDVKMKEKGDIPEGYSVSREKKERFSLILESASTNQTSMYLCASSPPGQVRNTEAFFGQGTRLTVV.

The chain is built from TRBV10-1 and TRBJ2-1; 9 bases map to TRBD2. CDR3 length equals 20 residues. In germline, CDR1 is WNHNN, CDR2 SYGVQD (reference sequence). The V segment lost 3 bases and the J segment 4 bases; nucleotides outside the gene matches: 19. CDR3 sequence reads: CASSDSDTSLAGDAYNEQFF. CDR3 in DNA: TGCGCCAGCAGTGACTCAGACACTTCGTTAGCGGGAGATGCTTACAATGAGCAGTTCTTC.

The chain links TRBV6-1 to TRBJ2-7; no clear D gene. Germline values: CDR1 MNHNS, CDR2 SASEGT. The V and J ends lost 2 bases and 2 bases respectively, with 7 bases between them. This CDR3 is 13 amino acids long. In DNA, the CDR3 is TGTGCCAGCAGTGAAATGGTTGCCTACGAGCAGTACTTC. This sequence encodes CASSEMVAYEQYF.

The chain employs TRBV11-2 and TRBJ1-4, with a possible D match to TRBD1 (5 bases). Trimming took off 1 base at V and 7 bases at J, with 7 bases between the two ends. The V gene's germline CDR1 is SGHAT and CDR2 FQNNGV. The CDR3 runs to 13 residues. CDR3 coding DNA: TGTGCCAGCAGCTTAGTCGGGGGTGAAAAACTGTTTTTT. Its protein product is CASSLVGGEKLFF.

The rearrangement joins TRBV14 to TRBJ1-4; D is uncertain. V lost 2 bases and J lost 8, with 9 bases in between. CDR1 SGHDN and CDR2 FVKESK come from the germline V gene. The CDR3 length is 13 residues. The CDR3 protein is CASSQIGPEKLFF. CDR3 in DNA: TGTGCCAGCAGCCAAATCGGGCCCGAAAAACTGTTTTTT.

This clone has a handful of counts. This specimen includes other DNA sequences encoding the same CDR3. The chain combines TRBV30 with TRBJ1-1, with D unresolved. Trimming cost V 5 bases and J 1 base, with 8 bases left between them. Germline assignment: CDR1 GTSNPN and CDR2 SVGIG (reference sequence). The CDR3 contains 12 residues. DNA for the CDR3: TGTGCCTGGTCAGGTGGGAACACTGAAGCTTTCTTT. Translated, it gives CAWSGGNTEAFF.

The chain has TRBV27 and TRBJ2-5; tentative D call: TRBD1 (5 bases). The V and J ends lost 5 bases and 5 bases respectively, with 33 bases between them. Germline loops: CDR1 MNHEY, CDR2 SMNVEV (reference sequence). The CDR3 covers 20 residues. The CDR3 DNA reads TGTGCCAGCAGTCTATTTAGGCCAGAGGTGGGCAGAAGAAGGGGCGAGACCCAGTACTTC. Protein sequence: CASSLFRPEVGRRRGETQYF.

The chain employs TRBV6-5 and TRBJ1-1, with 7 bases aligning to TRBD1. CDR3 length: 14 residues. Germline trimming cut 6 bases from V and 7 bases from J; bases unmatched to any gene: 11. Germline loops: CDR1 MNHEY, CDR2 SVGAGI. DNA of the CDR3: TGTGCCAGCAGAGAGGGACAGAGCCTTTTTGAAGCTTTCTTT. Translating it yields CASREGQSLFEAFF.

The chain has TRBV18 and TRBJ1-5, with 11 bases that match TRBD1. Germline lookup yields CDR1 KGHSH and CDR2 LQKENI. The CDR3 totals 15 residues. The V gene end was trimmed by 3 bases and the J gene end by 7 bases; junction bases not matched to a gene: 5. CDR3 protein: CASSPGQGVLQPQHF. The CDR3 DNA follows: TGTGCCAGCTCACCGGGACAGGGGGTTCTCCAGCCCCAGCATTTT.

This CDR3 is CASNRVLDQPQHF. In nucleotides, the CDR3 is TGTGCCAGCAATAGGGTTTTAGATCAGCCCCAGCATTTT. The chain joins TRBV2 to TRBJ1-5; D gene ambiguous. This CDR3 region has 13 residues. Germline V gene data show CDR1 as SNHLY and CDR2 as FYNNEI. V dropped 7 bases and J dropped 5 bases, with 12 bases sitting between them.

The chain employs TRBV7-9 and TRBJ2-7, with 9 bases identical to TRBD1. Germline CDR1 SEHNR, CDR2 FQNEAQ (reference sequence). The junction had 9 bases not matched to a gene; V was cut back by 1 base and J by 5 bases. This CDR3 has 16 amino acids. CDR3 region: CASSLDPGQGPHEQYF. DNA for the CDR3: TGTGCCAGCAGCTTAGATCCGGGACAGGGACCCCACGAGCAGTACTTC.

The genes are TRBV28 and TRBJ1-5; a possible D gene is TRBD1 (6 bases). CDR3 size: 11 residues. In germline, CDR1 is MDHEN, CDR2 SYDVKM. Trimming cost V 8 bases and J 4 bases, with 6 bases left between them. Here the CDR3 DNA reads TGTGCCAGCCAGGGGAATCAGCCCCAGCATTTT. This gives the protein CASQGNQPQHF.

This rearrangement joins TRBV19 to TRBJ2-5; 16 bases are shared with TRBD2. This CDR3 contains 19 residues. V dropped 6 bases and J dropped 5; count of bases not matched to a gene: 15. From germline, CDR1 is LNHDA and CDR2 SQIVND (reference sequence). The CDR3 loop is CASRPRPGLAGGPRETQYF. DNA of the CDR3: TGTGCCAGTAGGCCTCGACCGGGACTAGCGGGAGGGCCGCGGGAGACCCAGTACTTC.

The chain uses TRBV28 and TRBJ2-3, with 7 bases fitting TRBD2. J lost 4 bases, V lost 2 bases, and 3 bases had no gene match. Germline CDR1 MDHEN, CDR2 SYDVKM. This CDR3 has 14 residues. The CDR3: CASSLGGSPDTQYF. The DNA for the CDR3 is TGTGCCAGCAGTTTAGGCGGGAGTCCAGATACGCAGTATTTT.

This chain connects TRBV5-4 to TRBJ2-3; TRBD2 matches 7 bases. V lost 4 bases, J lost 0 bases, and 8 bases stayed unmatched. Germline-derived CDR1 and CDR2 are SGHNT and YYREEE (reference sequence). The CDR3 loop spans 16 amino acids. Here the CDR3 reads CASSPPSGASTDTQYF. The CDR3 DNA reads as TGTGCCAGCAGCCCACCTAGCGGTGCTAGCACAGATACGCAGTATTTT.

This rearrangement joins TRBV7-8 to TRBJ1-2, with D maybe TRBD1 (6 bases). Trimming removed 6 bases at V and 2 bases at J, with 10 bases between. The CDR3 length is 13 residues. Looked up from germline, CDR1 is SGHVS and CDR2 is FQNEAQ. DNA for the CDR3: TGTGCCAGCAGGAGAGGGGGGAACTATGGCTACACCTTC. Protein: CASRRGGNYGYTF.

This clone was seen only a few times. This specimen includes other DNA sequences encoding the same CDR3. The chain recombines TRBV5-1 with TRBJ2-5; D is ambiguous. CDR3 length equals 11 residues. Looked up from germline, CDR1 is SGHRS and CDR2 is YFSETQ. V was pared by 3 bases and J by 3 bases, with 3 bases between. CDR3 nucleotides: TGCGCCAGCAGCTCAAAAGAGACCCAGTACTTC. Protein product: CASSSKETQYF.

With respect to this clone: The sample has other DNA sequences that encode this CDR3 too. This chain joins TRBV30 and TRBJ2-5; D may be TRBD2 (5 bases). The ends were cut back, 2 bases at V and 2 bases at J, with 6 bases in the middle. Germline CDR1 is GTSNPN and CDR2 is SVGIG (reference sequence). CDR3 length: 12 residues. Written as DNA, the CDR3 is TGTGCCTGGAGTCGAGGGCAAGAGACCCAGTACTTC. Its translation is CAWSRGQETQYF.

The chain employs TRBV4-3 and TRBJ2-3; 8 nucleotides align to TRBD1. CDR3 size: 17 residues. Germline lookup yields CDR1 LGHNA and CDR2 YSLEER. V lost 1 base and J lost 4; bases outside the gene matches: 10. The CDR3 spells CASSQVRGHTSPDTQYF. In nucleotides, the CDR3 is TGCGCCAGCAGCCAAGTCAGGGGGCATACCTCACCAGATACGCAGTATTTT.

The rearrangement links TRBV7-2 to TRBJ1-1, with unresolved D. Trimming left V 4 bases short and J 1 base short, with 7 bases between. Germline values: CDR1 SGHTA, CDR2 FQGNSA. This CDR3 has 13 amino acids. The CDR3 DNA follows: TGTGCCAGCAGCTCCGAGAAGAACACTGAAGCTTTCTTT. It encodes CASSSEKNTEAFF.

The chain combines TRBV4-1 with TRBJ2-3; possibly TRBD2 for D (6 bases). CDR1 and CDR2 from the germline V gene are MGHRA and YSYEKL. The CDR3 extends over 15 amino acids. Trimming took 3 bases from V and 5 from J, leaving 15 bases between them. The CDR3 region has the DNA TGCGCCAGCAGCCAGGGACTTATAGGGGAAGATACGCAGTATTTT. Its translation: CASSQGLIGEDTQYF.

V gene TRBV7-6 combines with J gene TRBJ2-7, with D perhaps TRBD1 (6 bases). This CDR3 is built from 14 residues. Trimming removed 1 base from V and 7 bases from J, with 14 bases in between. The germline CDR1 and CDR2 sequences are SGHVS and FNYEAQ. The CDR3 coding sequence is TGTGCCAGCAGCTTAGTCCCAGGGGTGGATGAGCAGTACTTC. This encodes CASSLVPGVDEQYF.

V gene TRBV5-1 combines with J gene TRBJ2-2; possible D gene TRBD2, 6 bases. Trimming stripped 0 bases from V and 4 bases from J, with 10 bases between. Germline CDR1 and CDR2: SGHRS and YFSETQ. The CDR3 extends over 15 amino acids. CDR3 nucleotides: TGCGCCAGCAGCTTGGCAGCGGGCCTCACCGGGGAGCTGTTTTTT. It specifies CASSLAAGLTGELFF. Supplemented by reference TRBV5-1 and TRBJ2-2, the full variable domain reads KAGVTQTPRYLIKTRGQQVTLSCSPISGHRSVSWYQQTPGQGLQFLFEYFSETQRNKGNFPGRFSGRQFSNSRSEMNVSTLELGDSALYLCASSLAAGLTGELFFGEGSRLTVL.

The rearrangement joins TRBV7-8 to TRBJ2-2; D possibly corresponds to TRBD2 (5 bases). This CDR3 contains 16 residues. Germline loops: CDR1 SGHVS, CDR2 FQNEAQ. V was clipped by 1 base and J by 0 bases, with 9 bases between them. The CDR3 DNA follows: TGTGCCAGCAGCTTAGGCCGGGGATCGAACACCGGGGAGCTGTTTTTT. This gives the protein CASSLGRGSNTGELFF.

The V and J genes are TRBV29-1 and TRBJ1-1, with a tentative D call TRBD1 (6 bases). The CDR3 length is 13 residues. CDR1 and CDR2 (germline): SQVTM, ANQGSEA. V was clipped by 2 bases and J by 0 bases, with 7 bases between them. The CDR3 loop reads CSVERTVNTEAFF. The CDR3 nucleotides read TGCAGCGTTGAACGGACAGTGAACACTGAAGCTTTCTTT.

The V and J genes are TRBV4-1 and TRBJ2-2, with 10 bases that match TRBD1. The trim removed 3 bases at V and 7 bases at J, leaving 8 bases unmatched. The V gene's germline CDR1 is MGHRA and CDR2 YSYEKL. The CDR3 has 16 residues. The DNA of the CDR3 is TGCGCCAGCAGCCAGAACGACAGGGGGCGAATCGGGGAGCTGTTTTTT. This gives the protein CASSQNDRGRIGELFF.

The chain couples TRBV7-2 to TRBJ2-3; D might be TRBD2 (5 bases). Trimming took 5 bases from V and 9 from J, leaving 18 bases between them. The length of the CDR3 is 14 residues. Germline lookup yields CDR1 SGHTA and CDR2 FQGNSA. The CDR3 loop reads CASSTGLSGYTQYF. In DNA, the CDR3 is TGTGCCAGCAGCACTGGACTGAGTGGGTACACGCAGTATTTT.